These T cell receptor beta chains were read from a single sample in a study of neoadjuvant nivolumab and ipilimumab in lung cancer. Using immunoSEQ multiplex PCR, the repertoire was profiled, and TCRdb retains in-frame clones only, with some absent. The table shows 4,500 or so clones, with 81% occurring only once. Source: normal lung tissue adjacent to the tumor, taken after neoadjuvant nivolumab, alone or with ipilimumab, at or shortly before surgery. All receptors come from an adult with non-small cell lung cancer. Some clones in this sample may be carry-over from other donors' samples. Both conserved end residues are part of each CDR3. D genes are given only for firm matches. Part of the rows lack a size; the others show once, few, many or a class for expanded clones.

j_call	clone_size	d_call	v_call	cdr3_nt	cdr3_aa
TRBJ2-6	NA	NA	TRBV15	TGTGCCACCAGCAGAGATTGGGGGAGATGGGGTACCTCTGGGGCCAACGTCCTGACTTTC	CATSRDWGRWGTSGANVLTF
TRBJ2-1	NA	NA	TRBV20-1	TGCAGTGCTAGGATCGGCGGAGAGCAGTTCTTC	CSARIGGEQFF
TRBJ1-2	NA	NA	TRBV11-1	TGTGCCAGCAGCTTAATAGGGGTCGGCTATGGCTACACCTTC	CASSLIGVGYGYTF
TRBJ2-7	NA	NA	TRBV7-9	TGTGCCAGCAGCCTGACATCTAGCTCCTACGAGCAGTACTTC	CASSLTSSSYEQYF
TRBJ1-5	few	TRBD1	TRBV6-5	TGTGCCAGCACCAAGGCACAGGGGAATCAGCCCCAGCATTTT	CASTKAQGNQPQHF
TRBJ1-1	NA	NA	TRBV6-5	TGTGCCAGCAGTTACTGGGGGGAAGGGACTGAAGCTTTCTTT	CASSYWGEGTEAFF
TRBJ1-2	NA	NA	TRBV27	TGTGCCAGCAGTTTATCCCGAGAGGGCCCGCTCTATGGCTACACCTTC	CASSLSREGPLYGYTF
TRBJ2-7	NA	TRBD2	TRBV4-1	TGCGCCAGCAGCCAAATGACTAGCGGGATATACGAGCAGTACTTC	CASSQMTSGIYEQYF
TRBJ2-1	NA	TRBD2	TRBV4-3	TGCGCCAGCAGCCAGGCTAGCGGGGGGAGCTCCTACAATGAGCAGTTCTTC	CASSQASGGSSYNEQFF
TRBJ2-7	NA	NA	TRBV11-2	TGTGCCAGCAGCTTGGGTCCCGCAGGCACCTACGAGCAGTACTTC	CASSLGPAGTYEQYF
TRBJ1-1	once	NA	TRBV6-6	TGTGCCAGCAGTTACGACGGGGTTACGAACACTGAAGCTTTCTTT	CASSYDGVTNTEAFF
TRBJ2-7	NA	TRBD1	TRBV6-5	TGTGCCGCAGGGTCCCACAGGGGGTCTGACGAGCAGTACTTC	CAAGSHRGSDEQYF
TRBJ2-5	NA	NA	TRBV15	TGTGCCACCAGCAGAGATCGAGGAGTGGTGGGAGAGACCCAGTACTTC	CATSRDRGVVGETQYF
TRBJ1-5	NA	NA	TRBV5-8	TGTGCCAGCAGCTTATGGGGATCGGGTCAGCCCCAGCATTTT	CASSLWGSGQPQHF
TRBJ2-1	NA	NA	TRBV6-5	TGTGCCAGCAGTTCGTTGAGCTCCTACAATGAGCAGTTCTTC	CASSSLSSYNEQFF
TRBJ2-7	once	NA	TRBV5-4	TGTGCCAGCAGCTTCGACGAGGGGGAGCAGTACTTC	CASSFDEGEQYF
TRBJ2-1	NA	TRBD2	TRBV4-2	TGTGCCAGCACCCAAGGGAGCGGGGAAGCCTACAATGAGCAGTTCTTC	CASTQGSGEAYNEQFF
TRBJ1-4	NA	TRBD1	TRBV29-1	TGCAGCGTTTATGGACAGGGGGGTGAAAAACTGTTTTTT	CSVYGQGGEKLFF
TRBJ2-7	once	NA	TRBV5-1	TGCGCCAGCAGCTTGGGGGCGTCGAGCTCCTACGAGCAGTACTTC	CASSLGASSSYEQYF